Listed below are T cell receptor beta chains from one sample, sequenced in a study of human T cells and chemical hapten exposure. Each CDR3 protein is one row after TCRdb ran MiXCR on the RACE reads. The data contain some 94,000 distinct CDR3 sequences, approximately 13% of them singletons. This specimen was whole blood, taken in connection with sensitization to the hapten diphenylcyclopropenone (DPC). The receptors were gathered from a woman between 40 and 50 years old with alopecia areata. Some clones in this sample may be carry-over from other donors' samples. Each CDR3 is given with its conserved first and last residue. The order of the fields is V gene, J gene, D gene, clone size, CDR3 DNA, CDR3 protein. A D gene is named only where the DNA matches it firmly. Size is stated for part of the rows, as once, few or many counts, or as a class when the clone is expanded.

v_gene: TRBV14
j_gene: TRBJ1-2
d_gene: .
abundance: few
CDR3nt: TGTGCCAGCAGCCAAGATCACAGCTATGGCTACACCTTC
CDR3aa: CASSQDHSYGYTF

v_gene: TRBV7-3
j_gene: TRBJ2-1
d_gene: .
abundance: .
CDR3nt: TGTGCCAGCAGCCCATCGACTTCCTTCCCTAGCTCCTACAATGAGCAGTTCTTC
CDR3aa: CASSPSTSFPSSYNEQFF

v_gene: TRBV12-3/TRBV12-4
j_gene: TRBJ2-1
d_gene: TRBD2
abundance: .
CDR3nt: TGTGCCAGCAGTCCCCTTAGCGGGGGCCACAATGAGCAGTTCTTC
CDR3aa: CASSPLSGGHNEQFF

v_gene: TRBV6-6
j_gene: TRBJ2-5
d_gene: .
abundance: few
CDR3nt: TGTGCCAGCAGTTACACCGGAAACCAAGAGACCCAGTACTTC
CDR3aa: CASSYTGNQETQYF

v_gene: TRBV6-2/TRBV6-3
j_gene: TRBJ2-7
d_gene: .
abundance: many
CDR3nt: TGTGCCAGCAGTTACTCGTGGGCAACCTACGAGCAGTACTTC
CDR3aa: CASSYSWATYEQYF

v_gene: TRBV3-1
j_gene: TRBJ2-5
d_gene: .
abundance: .
CDR3nt: TGTGCCAGCAGCCGGACACAAGAGACCCAGTACTTC
CDR3aa: CASSRTQETQYF

v_gene: TRBV7-3
j_gene: TRBJ2-3
d_gene: .
abundance: .
CDR3nt: TGTGCCAGCAGCTCCTGGGGACCCACCCTTAGCACAGATACGCAGTATTTT
CDR3aa: CASSSWGPTLSTDTQYF

v_gene: TRBV4-2
j_gene: TRBJ2-7
d_gene: TRBD2
abundance: many
CDR3nt: TGTGCCAGCAGCCAAGTGGGACGGACTAGCGGGAGCCACGAGCAGTACTTC
CDR3aa: CASSQVGRTSGSHEQYF

v_gene: TRBV2
j_gene: TRBJ2-1
d_gene: .
abundance: .
CDR3nt: TGTGCCAGCAGCCTCGACTACTCCGAGCAGTTCTTC
CDR3aa: CASSLDYSEQFF

v_gene: TRBV18
j_gene: TRBJ2-3
d_gene: TRBD2
abundance: few
CDR3nt: TGTGCCAGCTCACCAGCTAGCGGGGGCACAGATACGCAGTATTTT
CDR3aa: CASSPASGGTDTQYF

v_gene: TRBV28
j_gene: TRBJ2-7
d_gene: .
abundance: .
CDR3nt: TGTGCCAGCAGTTCTACAGGGTTAACGCCGTACTTC
CDR3aa: CASSSTGLTPYF

v_gene: TRBV28
j_gene: TRBJ2-5
d_gene: .
abundance: once
CDR3nt: TGTGCCAGCAAAAGAGCCACGGGGACCCAGTACTTC
CDR3aa: CASKRATGTQYF

v_gene: TRBV12-3/TRBV12-4
j_gene: TRBJ2-7
d_gene: .
abundance: .
CDR3nt: TGTGCCAGCAGTTTATCCGCGAGCGAGCAGTACTTC
CDR3aa: CASSLSASEQYF

v_gene: TRBV7-8
j_gene: TRBJ2-4
d_gene: TRBD2
abundance: many
CDR3nt: TGTGCCAGCAGCTCCCTAGAGGCGGGAGAGGTCTACATTCAGTACTTC
CDR3aa: CASSSLEAGEVYIQYF

v_gene: TRBV6-2/TRBV6-3
j_gene: TRBJ2-1
d_gene: TRBD1
abundance: many
CDR3nt: TGTGCCAGCAGTTACGTAACAGGGGTTAAGGGTGAGCAGTTCTTC
CDR3aa: CASSYVTGVKGEQFF

v_gene: TRBV28
j_gene: TRBJ2-7
d_gene: .
abundance: .
CDR3nt: TGTGCCAGCGGCCCCCCCTACGAGCAGTACTTC
CDR3aa: CASGPPYEQYF

v_gene: TRBV4-1
j_gene: TRBJ2-1
d_gene: TRBD2
abundance: .
CDR3nt: TGCGCCAGCAGTCCCACCCCCCAAATAGCGGGAGGTGAGCAGTTCTTC
CDR3aa: CASSPTPQIAGGEQFF

v_gene: TRBV7-9
j_gene: TRBJ2-5
d_gene: TRBD1
abundance: .
CDR3nt: TGTGCCAGCAGCTTAGGAAGCGGACAGGGCCCGGAGACCCAGTACTTC
CDR3aa: CASSLGSGQGPETQYF

v_gene: TRBV7-7
j_gene: TRBJ1-1
d_gene: .
abundance: once
CDR3nt: TGTGCTAGCAGCCCAATCGACAAGAGTTCCATGAACACTGAAGCTTTCTTT
CDR3aa: CASSPIDKSSMNTEAFF

v_gene: TRBV7-3
j_gene: TRBJ2-2
d_gene: TRBD1
abundance: .
CDR3nt: TGTGCCAGCAGCCTTTCCGCCGGGACAGCCAACACCGGGGAGCTGTTTTTT
CDR3aa: CASSLSAGTANTGELFF

v_gene: TRBV6-1
j_gene: TRBJ2-1
d_gene: .
abundance: few
CDR3nt: TGTGCCAGCAAATCAATGGACCGCAATGAGCAGTTCTTC
CDR3aa: CASKSMDRNEQFF

v_gene: TRBV7-2
j_gene: TRBJ1-2
d_gene: .
abundance: few
CDR3nt: TGTGCCAGCAGCTTAGACAGGATAGCTAACTATGGCTACACCTTC
CDR3aa: CASSLDRIANYGYTF

v_gene: TRBV20-1
j_gene: TRBJ2-7
d_gene: .
abundance: .
CDR3nt: TGCAGTGCTAGGGGCTTAGTGACTAGGTCCTACGAGCAGTACTTC
CDR3aa: CSARGLVTRSYEQYF

v_gene: TRBV11-3
j_gene: TRBJ2-2
d_gene: .
abundance: .
CDR3nt: TGTGCCAGCAGCTCTATCCCCGGGGAGCTGTTTTTT
CDR3aa: CASSSIPGELFF

v_gene: TRBV6-2/TRBV6-3
j_gene: TRBJ1-5
d_gene: TRBD1
abundance: many
CDR3nt: TGTGCCAGCAGCCTCAGGGGGCAGGTATCCTATAGCAATCAGCCCCAGCATTTT
CDR3aa: CASSLRGQVSYSNQPQHF

v_gene: TRBV5-1
j_gene: TRBJ2-3
d_gene: TRBD2
abundance: few
CDR3nt: TGCGCCAGCCAGCCCCGACGGAAGCGGGAGGGAGGAGATACGCAGTATTTT
CDR3aa: CASQPRRKREGGDTQYF

v_gene: TRBV4-2
j_gene: TRBJ2-7
d_gene: .
abundance: .
CDR3nt: TGTGCCAGCAGCCAAGATCAGAGGGGTGGCTACGAGCAGTACTTC
CDR3aa: CASSQDQRGGYEQYF

v_gene: TRBV6-1
j_gene: TRBJ1-1
d_gene: .
abundance: many
CDR3nt: TGTGCCAGCGGCTTGCTGAACACTGAAGCTTTCTTT
CDR3aa: CASGLLNTEAFF

v_gene: TRBV7-3
j_gene: TRBJ2-2
d_gene: .
abundance: .
CDR3nt: TGTGCCAGCAGCTTAGCGGAGAACACCGGGGAGCTGTTTTTT
CDR3aa: CASSLAENTGELFF

v_gene: TRBV11-2
j_gene: TRBJ1-3
d_gene: TRBD1
abundance: .
CDR3nt: TGTGCCAGCAGCTTGGGACAGAGTGGAAACACCATATATTTT
CDR3aa: CASSLGQSGNTIYF

v_gene: TRBV7-3
j_gene: TRBJ2-7
d_gene: .
abundance: .
CDR3nt: TGTGCCAGCAGCCCGATGGGGTCCCTCGAGCAGTACTTC
CDR3aa: CASSPMGSLEQYF

v_gene: TRBV7-9
j_gene: TRBJ2-7
d_gene: .
abundance: few
CDR3nt: TGTGCCAGCAGCTCCCCTGGCGCCTACGAGCAGTACTTC
CDR3aa: CASSSPGAYEQYF

v_gene: TRBV27
j_gene: TRBJ1-2
d_gene: .
abundance: many
CDR3nt: TGTGCCAGCAGTTTAGGAGGGGTTGGCTCTGGGGGCTACACCTTC
CDR3aa: CASSLGGVGSGGYTF

v_gene: TRBV6-6
j_gene: TRBJ1-5
d_gene: .
abundance: .
CDR3nt: TGTGCCAGCAGTTGGGGGGGACGGAGTAGCAATCAGCCCCAGCATTTT
CDR3aa: CASSWGGRSSNQPQHF

v_gene: TRBV9
j_gene: TRBJ2-4
d_gene: .
abundance: .
CDR3nt: TGTGCCAGCGGGCAAAACATTCAGTACTTC
CDR3aa: CASGQNIQYF

v_gene: TRBV19
j_gene: TRBJ2-2
d_gene: TRBD2
abundance: few
CDR3nt: TGTGCCAGTAGTATTCGGGGACTAGGGAACACCGGGGAGCTGTTTTTT
CDR3aa: CASSIRGLGNTGELFF

v_gene: TRBV29-1
j_gene: TRBJ1-3
d_gene: .
abundance: .
CDR3nt: TGCAGCGTTGAGAGGGTGAATGGGGGAAACACCATATATTTT
CDR3aa: CSVERVNGGNTIYF

v_gene: TRBV7-9
j_gene: TRBJ1-1
d_gene: .
abundance: few
CDR3nt: TGTGCCACTCATGTGAGCCAGGTGAACACTGAAGCTTTCTTT
CDR3aa: CATHVSQVNTEAFF

v_gene: TRBV5-4
j_gene: TRBJ1-2
d_gene: TRBD1
abundance: .
CDR3nt: TGTGCCAGCAGCCAGGGGACAGGGGCCGGCTACACCTTC
CDR3aa: CASSQGTGAGYTF

v_gene: TRBV5-1
j_gene: TRBJ2-1
d_gene: TRBD1
abundance: many
CDR3nt: TGCGCCAGCAGCTTGGCGGCAGGGGGCGCCTACAATGAGCAGTTCTTC
CDR3aa: CASSLAAGGAYNEQFF

v_gene: TRBV9
j_gene: TRBJ2-7
d_gene: .
abundance: once
CDR3nt: TGTGCCAGCAGCACTCTTTCTAGCGCCGGCAGGTCGGAGCAGTACTTC
CDR3aa: CASSTLSSAGRSEQYF

v_gene: TRBV7-2
j_gene: TRBJ2-7
d_gene: TRBD1
abundance: few
CDR3nt: TGTGCCAGCAGCTGGGGGACAGACACTTTCTACGAGCAGTACTTC
CDR3aa: CASSWGTDTFYEQYF

v_gene: TRBV4-3
j_gene: TRBJ2-1
d_gene: .
abundance: few
CDR3nt: TGCGCCAGCAGCCCGGGCCCTGCGGAGACCAATGAGCAGTTCTTC
CDR3aa: CASSPGPAETNEQFF

v_gene: TRBV6-2/TRBV6-3
j_gene: TRBJ1-5
d_gene: .
abundance: many
CDR3nt: TGTGCCAGCAGTTGGGTAGGGAATCAGCCCCAGCATTTT
CDR3aa: CASSWVGNQPQHF

v_gene: TRBV12-3/TRBV12-4
j_gene: TRBJ1-1
d_gene: TRBD1
abundance: .
CDR3nt: TGTGCCAGCAGTTCCTGGACAGGGCAAGCTTTCTTT
CDR3aa: CASSSWTGQAFF

v_gene: TRBV28
j_gene: TRBJ1-1
d_gene: .
abundance: .
CDR3nt: TGTGCCAGCACGGGACATACGAACACTGAAGCTTTCTTT
CDR3aa: CASTGHTNTEAFF

v_gene: TRBV6-2/TRBV6-3
j_gene: TRBJ2-3
d_gene: .
abundance: few
CDR3nt: TGTGCCAGCAGTCGAACGTACTTGTCGACAAATACGCAGTATTTT
CDR3aa: CASSRTYLSTNTQYF

v_gene: TRBV20-1
j_gene: TRBJ1-1
d_gene: .
abundance: few
CDR3nt: TGCAGTGCTAGGGACAGCTCAAACACTGAAGCTTTCTTT
CDR3aa: CSARDSSNTEAFF

v_gene: TRBV27
j_gene: TRBJ2-1
d_gene: .
abundance: .
CDR3nt: TGTGCCAGCAGTTTTAAGCGGGTACTGGGTTACAATGAGCAGTTCTTC
CDR3aa: CASSFKRVLGYNEQFF

v_gene: TRBV3-1
j_gene: TRBJ1-5
d_gene: .
abundance: many
CDR3nt: TGTGCCAGCAGCCAAGGGAGGGACAATCAGCCCCAGCATTTT
CDR3aa: CASSQGRDNQPQHF

v_gene: TRBV5-1
j_gene: TRBJ2-7
d_gene: .
abundance: few
CDR3nt: TGCGCCAGCAGCCCAGGACAGATTTTGGGGCAGTACTTC
CDR3aa: CASSPGQILGQYF

v_gene: TRBV7-3
j_gene: TRBJ2-2
d_gene: .
abundance: .
CDR3nt: TGTGCCAGCAGCACAGGCACGAACACCGGGGAGCTGTTTTTT
CDR3aa: CASSTGTNTGELFF

v_gene: TRBV6-6
j_gene: TRBJ2-1
d_gene: TRBD1
abundance: .
CDR3nt: TGTGCCAGCAGTGGTGACAGGGGGCGAGGTCACTACAATGAGCAGTTCTTC
CDR3aa: CASSGDRGRGHYNEQFF

v_gene: TRBV7-3
j_gene: TRBJ2-1
d_gene: TRBD1
abundance: few
CDR3nt: TGTGCCAGCAGCTCTCCAAAACAGGGGGCGCCTAGATACAATGAGCAGTTCTTC
CDR3aa: CASSSPKQGAPRYNEQFF

v_gene: TRBV28
j_gene: TRBJ1-2
d_gene: .
abundance: few
CDR3nt: TGTGCCAGCAGTTTATCCCCCCGGGGGGCCAACTATGGCTACACCTTC
CDR3aa: CASSLSPRGANYGYTF